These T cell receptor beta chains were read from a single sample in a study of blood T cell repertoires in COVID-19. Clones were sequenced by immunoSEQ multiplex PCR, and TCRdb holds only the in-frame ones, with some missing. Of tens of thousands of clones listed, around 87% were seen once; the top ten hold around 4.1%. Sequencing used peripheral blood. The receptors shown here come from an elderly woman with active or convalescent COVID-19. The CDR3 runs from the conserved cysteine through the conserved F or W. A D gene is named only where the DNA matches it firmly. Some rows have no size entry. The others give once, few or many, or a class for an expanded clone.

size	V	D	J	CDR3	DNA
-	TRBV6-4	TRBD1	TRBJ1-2	CASKPDRTNYGYTF	TGTGCCAGCAAGCCGGACAGGACTAACTATGGCTACACCTTC
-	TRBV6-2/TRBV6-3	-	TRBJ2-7	CASSVSGQRNTYEQYF	TGTGCCAGCAGTGTTTCGGGACAAAGGAATACCTACGAGCAGTACTTC
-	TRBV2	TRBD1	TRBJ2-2	CASTGTGVRTGELFF	TGTGCCAGCACTGGGACAGGGGTTCGCACCGGGGAGCTGTTTTTT
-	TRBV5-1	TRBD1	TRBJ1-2	CASSSDRGFGYTF	TGCGCCAGCAGCTCGGACAGGGGGTTCGGCTACACCTTC
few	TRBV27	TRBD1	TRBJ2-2	CASRTGAALTGELFF	TGTGCCAGCAGGACAGGGGCCGCTCTGACCGGGGAGCTGTTTTTT
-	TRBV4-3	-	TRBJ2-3	CASSQEPAVSSTDTQYF	TGCGCCAGCAGCCAAGAGCCGGCGGTGTCTAGCACAGATACGCAGTATTTT
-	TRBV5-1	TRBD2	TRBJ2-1	CASSLRGTSGPSYNEQFF	TGCGCCAGCAGCTTAAGGGGGACTAGCGGACCCTCCTACAATGAGCAGTTCTTC
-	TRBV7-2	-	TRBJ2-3	CASSLSPTLDTQYF	TGTGCCAGCAGCTTATCTCCTACCTTAGATACGCAGTATTTT
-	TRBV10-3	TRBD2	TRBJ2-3	CAISPGLAGVSGDTQYF	TGTGCCATCAGTCCGGGACTAGCGGGAGTGTCTGGAGATACGCAGTATTTT
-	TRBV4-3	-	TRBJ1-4	CASSQNPQGVEEKLFF	TGCGCCAGCAGCCAAAATCCACAGGGAGTTGAAGAAAAACTGTTTTTT
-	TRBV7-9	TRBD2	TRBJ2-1	CASSYTLLGREGDNEQFF	TGTGCCAGCAGCTATACTCTTCTTGGGCGGGAGGGCGATAATGAGCAGTTCTTC
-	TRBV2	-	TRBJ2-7	CASGRGGGYEQYF	TGTGCCAGCGGACGGGGAGGGGGCTACGAGCAGTACTTC
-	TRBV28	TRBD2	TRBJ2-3	CASNVAGTSGDTQYF	TGTGCCAGCAATGTTGCCGGGACTAGCGGAGATACGCAGTATTTT
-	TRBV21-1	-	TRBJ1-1	CASSSPRENTEAFF	TGTGCCAGCAGCTCTCCCAGGGAGAACACTGAAGCTTTCTTT
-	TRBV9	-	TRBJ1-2	CASSVGGFDGYTF	TGTGCCAGCAGCGTAGGAGGGTTCGATGGCTACACCTTC
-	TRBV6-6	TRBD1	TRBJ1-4	CASSYGTVNEKLFF	TGTGCCAGCAGTTACGGGACAGTTAATGAAAAACTGTTTTTT
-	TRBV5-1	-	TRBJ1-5	CASSLGTVNQPQHF	TGCGCCAGCAGCTTGGGGACAGTCAATCAGCCCCAGCATTTT
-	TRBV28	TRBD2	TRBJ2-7	CASSRSGRSSYEQYF	TGTGCCAGCAGCCGGAGCGGGAGGAGCTCCTACGAGCAGTACTTC
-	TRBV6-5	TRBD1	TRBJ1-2	CASSYKTGGDYGYTF	TGTGCCAGCAGTTACAAGACAGGGGGGGACTATGGCTACACCTTC
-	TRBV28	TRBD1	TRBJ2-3	CASSTGQGAPDTQYF	TGTGCCAGCAGTACAGGACAGGGGGCCCCAGATACGCAGTATTTT
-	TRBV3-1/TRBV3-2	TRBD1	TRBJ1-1	CASSRTGNTEAFF	TGTGCCAGCAGCCGGACAGGGAACACTGAAGCTTTCTTT
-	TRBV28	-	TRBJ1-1	CASSLLVRTEAFF	TGTGCCAGCAGTTTATTGGTTCGGACTGAAGCTTTCTTT
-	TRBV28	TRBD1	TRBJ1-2	CASRPPGQGGYGYTF	TGTGCCAGCAGGCCGCCGGGACAGGGTGGCTATGGCTACACCTTC
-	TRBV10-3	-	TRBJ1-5	CAHKEGRDQPQHF	TGTGCCCACAAGGAAGGGAGAGATCAGCCCCAGCATTTT
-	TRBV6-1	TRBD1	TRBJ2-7	CASSEGGTVYEQYF	TGTGCCAGCAGTGAAGGGGGGACAGTCTACGAGCAGTACTTC
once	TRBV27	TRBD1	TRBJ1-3	CASSLQGAPSSGNTIYF	TGTGCCAGCAGTTTACAGGGGGCGCCGAGCTCTGGAAACACCATATATTTT
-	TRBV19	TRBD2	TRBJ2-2	CASSAPTGGLAGGPNTGELFF	TGTGCCAGTAGTGCCCCCACTGGGGGGCTAGCGGGAGGGCCAAATACCGGGGAGCTGTTTTTT
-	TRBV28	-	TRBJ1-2	CASSSGGRGDYGYTF	TGTGCCAGCAGTTCCGGAGGGAGGGGAGACTATGGCTACACCTTC
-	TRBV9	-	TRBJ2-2	CASSVTTNTGELFF	TGTGCCAGCAGCGTCACAACGAACACCGGGGAGCTGTTTTTT
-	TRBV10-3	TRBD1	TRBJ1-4	CAISKTGVATNEKLFF	TGTGCCATCAGTAAGACAGGGGTTGCAACTAATGAAAAACTGTTTTTT
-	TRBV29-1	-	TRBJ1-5	CSVLGANQPQHF	TGCAGCGTTTTGGGCGCAAATCAGCCCCAGCATTTT
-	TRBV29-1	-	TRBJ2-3	CSVQVFFGTDTQYF	TGCAGCGTACAGGTTTTCTTTGGCACAGATACGCAGTATTTT
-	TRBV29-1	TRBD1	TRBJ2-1	CSVGQGIRGEQFF	TGCAGCGTTGGACAGGGAATAAGGGGTGAGCAGTTCTTC
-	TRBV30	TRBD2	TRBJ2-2	CAWRYPSGPYTGELFF	TGTGCCTGGAGGTACCCTAGCGGGCCTTACACCGGGGAGCTGTTTTTT
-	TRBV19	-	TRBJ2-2	CASSIDPQGGELFF	TGTGCCAGTAGTATAGATCCGCAGGGCGGGGAGCTGTTTTTT
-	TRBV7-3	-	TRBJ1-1	CASSPITDTEAFF	TGTGCCAGCAGCCCTATTACAGACACTGAAGCTTTCTTT